The sequence of this T cell receptor (beta chain) was determined in a study of PD-L1 blockade in urothelial cancer. Study-wide context: Blood analyses occurred 3 weeks (second dose) and 6 weeks post treatment start.

Germline V lookup: CDR1 KGHSH, CDR2 LQKENI. CDR3 size: 13 residues. The junction had 3 bases not matched to a gene; V was cut back by 2 bases and J by 6 bases. This clone was picked up one time. Every PCR received spiked-in synthetic TCR analog templates. Using immunoSEQ multiplex PCR, the repertoire was profiled, and TCRdb retains in-frame clones only, with some absent. The sample has about 39,000 clones, approximately 93% seen once. Time point noted: pretreatment peripheral blood. The clonotype originates from a woman aged 55-69 years with urothelial cancer. The sample consisted of PBMCs, taken around atezolizumab (anti-PD-L1) treatment. This sequence joins TRBV18 and TRBJ1-2, with 7 bases aligning to TRBD1. The CDR3 is CASSPGQENGYTF. CDR3 DNA sequence: TGTGCCAGCTCACCAGGACAGGAGAATGGCTACACCTTC.